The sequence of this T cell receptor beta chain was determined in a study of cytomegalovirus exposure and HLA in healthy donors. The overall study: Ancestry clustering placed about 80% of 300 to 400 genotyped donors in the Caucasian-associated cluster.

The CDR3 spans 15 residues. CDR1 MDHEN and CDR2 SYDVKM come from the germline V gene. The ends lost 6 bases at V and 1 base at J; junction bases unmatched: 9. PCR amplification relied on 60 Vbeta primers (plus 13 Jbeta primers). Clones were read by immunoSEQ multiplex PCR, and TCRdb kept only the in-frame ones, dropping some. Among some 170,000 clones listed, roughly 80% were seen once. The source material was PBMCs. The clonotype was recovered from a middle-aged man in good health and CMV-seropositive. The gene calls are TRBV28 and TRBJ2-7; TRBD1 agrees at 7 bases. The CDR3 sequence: CASSLIPGQSYEQYF. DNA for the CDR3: TGTGCCAGCAGCCTAATTCCGGGACAGTCCTACGAGCAGTACTTC.